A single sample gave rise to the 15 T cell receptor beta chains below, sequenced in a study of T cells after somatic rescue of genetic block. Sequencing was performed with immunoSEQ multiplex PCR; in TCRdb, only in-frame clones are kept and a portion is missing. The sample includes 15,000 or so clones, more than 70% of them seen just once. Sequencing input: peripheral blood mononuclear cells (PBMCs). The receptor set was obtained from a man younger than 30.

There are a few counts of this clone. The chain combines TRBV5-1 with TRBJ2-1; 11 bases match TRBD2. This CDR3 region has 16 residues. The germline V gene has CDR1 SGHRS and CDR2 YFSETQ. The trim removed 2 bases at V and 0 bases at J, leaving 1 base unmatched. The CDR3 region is CASSLTSGSSYNEQFF. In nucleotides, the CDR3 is TGCGCCAGCAGCTTAACTAGCGGGAGCTCCTACAATGAGCAGTTCTTC.

Here the CDR3 DNA reads TGTGCCAGCAGCCAAAATGGACTAGCGGGATGGTACGAGCAGTACTTC. It specifies CASSQNGLAGWYEQYF. The chain uses TRBV4-2 and TRBJ2-7, with 12 nucleotides matching TRBD2. V trimming: 2 bases; J trimming: 4 bases; junction bases outside the gene matches: 6. Germline loops: CDR1 LGHNA, CDR2 YNFKEQ. CDR3 size: 16 residues.

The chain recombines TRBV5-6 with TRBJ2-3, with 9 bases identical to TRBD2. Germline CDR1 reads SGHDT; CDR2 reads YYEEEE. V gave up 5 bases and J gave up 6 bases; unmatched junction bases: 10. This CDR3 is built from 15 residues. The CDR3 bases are TGTGCCAGCAGTTTAGTTAGCGGGGGATCGGATACGCAGTATTTT. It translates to CASSLVSGGSDTQYF.

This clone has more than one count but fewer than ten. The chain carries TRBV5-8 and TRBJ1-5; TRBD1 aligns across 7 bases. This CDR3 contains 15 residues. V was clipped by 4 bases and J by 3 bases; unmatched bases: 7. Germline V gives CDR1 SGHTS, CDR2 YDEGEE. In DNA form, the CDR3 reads TGTGCCAGCAGCCCCCCGAGGGGGCTCAATCAGCCCCAGCATTTT. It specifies CASSPPRGLNQPQHF.

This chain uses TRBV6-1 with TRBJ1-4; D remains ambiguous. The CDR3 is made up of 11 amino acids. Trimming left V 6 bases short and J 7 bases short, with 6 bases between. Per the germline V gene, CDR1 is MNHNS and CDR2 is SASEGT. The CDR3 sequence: CASSQGEKLFF. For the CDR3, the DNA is TGTGCCAGCAGCCAAGGTGAAAAACTGTTTTTT.

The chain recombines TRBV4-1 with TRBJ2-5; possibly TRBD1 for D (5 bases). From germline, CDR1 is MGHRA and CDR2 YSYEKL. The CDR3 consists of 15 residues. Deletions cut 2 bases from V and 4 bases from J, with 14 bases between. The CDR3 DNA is TGCGCCAGCAGCCAAAGGGGATTTGGGGCAGAGACCCAGTACTTC. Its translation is CASSQRGFGAETQYF.

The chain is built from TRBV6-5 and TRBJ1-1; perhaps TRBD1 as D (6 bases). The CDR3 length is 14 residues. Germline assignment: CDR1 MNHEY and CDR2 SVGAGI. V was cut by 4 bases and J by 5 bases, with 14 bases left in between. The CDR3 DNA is TGTGCCAGCAGTTGGGCAGGGGCGAGGACTGAAGCTTTCTTT. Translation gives CASSWAGARTEAFF.

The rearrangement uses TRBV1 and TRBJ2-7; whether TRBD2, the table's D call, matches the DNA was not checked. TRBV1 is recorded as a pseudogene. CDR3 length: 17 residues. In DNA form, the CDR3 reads TGCACCAGCAGCTTGGCGGGGGAGCTGTCTTTGCCCTACGAGCAGTACTTC. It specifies CTSSLAGELSLPYEQYF.

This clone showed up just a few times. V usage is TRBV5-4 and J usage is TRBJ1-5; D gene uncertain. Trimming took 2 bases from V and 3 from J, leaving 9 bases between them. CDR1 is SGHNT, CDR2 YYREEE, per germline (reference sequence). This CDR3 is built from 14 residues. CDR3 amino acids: CASSFKGSNQPQHF. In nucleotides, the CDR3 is TGTGCCAGCAGCTTTAAGGGATCCAATCAGCCCCAGCATTTT.

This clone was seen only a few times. In DNA form, the CDR3 reads TGTGCCAGTAGTTTGACCGGGACAGGGGAATCAGAGACCCAGTACTTC. This encodes CASSLTGTGESETQYF. V is TRBV19 and J is TRBJ2-5; TRBD1 aligns across 10 bases. The CDR3 contains 16 residues. The germline V gene has CDR1 LNHDA and CDR2 SQIVND (reference sequence). V lost 5 bases and J lost 4; bases outside the gene matches: 10.

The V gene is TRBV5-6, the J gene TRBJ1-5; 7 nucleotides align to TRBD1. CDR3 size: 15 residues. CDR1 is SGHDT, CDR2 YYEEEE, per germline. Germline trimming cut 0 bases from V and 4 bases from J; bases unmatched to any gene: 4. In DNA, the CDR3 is TGTGCCAGCAGCTTGGGACAGGGTCCGAATCAGCCCCAGCATTTT. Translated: CASSLGQGPNQPQHF. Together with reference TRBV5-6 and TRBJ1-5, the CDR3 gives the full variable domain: DAGVTQSPTHLIKTRGQQVTLRCSPKSGHDTVSWYQQALGQGPQFIFQYYEEEERQRGNFPDRFSGHQFPNYSSELNVNALLLGDSALYLCASSLGQGPNQPQHFGDGTRLSIL.

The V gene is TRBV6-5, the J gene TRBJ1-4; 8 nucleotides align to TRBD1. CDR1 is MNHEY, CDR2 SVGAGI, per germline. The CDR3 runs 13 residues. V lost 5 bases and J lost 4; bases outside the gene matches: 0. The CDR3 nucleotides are TGTGCCAGCAGTGACAGGGGTAATGAAAAACTGTTTTTT. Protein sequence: CASSDRGNEKLFF.

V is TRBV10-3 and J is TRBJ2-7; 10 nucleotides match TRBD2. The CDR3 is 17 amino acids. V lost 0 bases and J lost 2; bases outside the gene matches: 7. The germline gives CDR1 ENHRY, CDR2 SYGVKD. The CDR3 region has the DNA TGTGCCATCAGTGAGTCGATAGCGGGAGGTGTGGCCTACGAGCAGTACTTC. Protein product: CAISESIAGGVAYEQYF.

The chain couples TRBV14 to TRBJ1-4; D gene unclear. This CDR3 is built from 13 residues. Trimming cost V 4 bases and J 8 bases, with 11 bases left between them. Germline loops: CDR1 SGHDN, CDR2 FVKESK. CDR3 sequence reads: CASSLRRAEKLFF. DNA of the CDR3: TGTGCCAGCAGCCTAAGAAGGGCCGAAAAACTGTTTTTT. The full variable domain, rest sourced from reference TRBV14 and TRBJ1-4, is EAGVTQFPSHSVIEKGQTVTLRCDPISGHDNLYWYRRVMGKEIKFLLHFVKESKQDESGMPNNRFLAERTGGTYSTLKVQPAELEDSGVYFCASSLRRAEKLFFGSGTQLSVL.

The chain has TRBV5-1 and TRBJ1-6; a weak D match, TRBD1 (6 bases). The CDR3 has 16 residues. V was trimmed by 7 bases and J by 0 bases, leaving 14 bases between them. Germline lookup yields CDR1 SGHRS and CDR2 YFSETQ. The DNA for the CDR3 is TGCGCCAGCCGCGGACAGTCCAGCTCCTATAATTCACCCCTCCACTTT. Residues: CASRGQSSSYNSPLHF.